This T cell receptor beta chain is from a study of metastatic and nonmetastatic thyroid tumors. Regarding the study as a whole: Significantly greater TCR beta diversity was reportedly found in malignant thyroid tumors than in benign nodules (in blood and tumor).

This CDR3 has 17 amino acids. From germline, CDR1 is MNHNS and CDR2 SASEGT. V lost 6 bases to trimming and J lost 4 bases; unmatched junction nucleotides: 15. No treatment had been given to any patient before thyroid surgery. With respect to this clone: Its antigen is undetermined.

In the authors' workflow: The study took CDR3 differences across clinicopathological groups and made a distant-metastasis classifier for papillary thyroid cancer from them. TCRdb reprocessed the PCR reads using MiXCR. These V and J calls originate from TCRdb's pipeline instead of the authors' own analysis. The sample has 20,000 to 30,000 clones, roughly 12% seen once; the top ten hold 13% to 15%. The sequence derives from a female donor with papillary thyroid cancer or a benign thyroid nodule (not recorded which). Some clones in this sample may be carry-over from other donors' samples. The sequenced sample consisted of blood. The gene calls are TRBV6-1 and TRBJ2-3; 8 nucleotides agree with TRBD2. The chain's CDR3 is CASSPREGERGSDTQYF. The CDR3 bases are TGTGCCAGCAGCCCCAGGGAGGGGGAGCGGGGGTCAGATACGCAGTATTTT.